This entry is about one T cell receptor beta chain. The antigen is not known. This specimen belongs to a study of cytomegalovirus exposure and HLA in healthy donors. Trimming cost V 6 bases and J 1 base, with 8 bases left between them. The CDR3 is made up of 13 amino acids. Germline V gene lookup returns CDR1 MNHNY and CDR2 SVGAGI (reference sequence). Study findings and constraints: The authors reported that TCR beta sequences could predict HLA-A and HLA-B alleles. These predictions were accurate for most subjects in the first cohort. It was confirmed in vitro that a few of the CMV-associated chains were specific for CMV antigens.

It was with 60 Vbeta and 13 Jbeta primers that the PCR ran. Generated by immunoSEQ multiplex PCR, the TCRdb table keeps only in-frame clones and is missing some. The sample shows about 160,000 clones, less than 85% of them seen only once. The rearrangement links TRBV6-6 to TRBJ2-3, with D perhaps matching TRBD1 (5 bases). The sequence came from a boy aged 2 to 10 in good health and CMV-seronegative. The sample comprised PBMCs. The CDR3 nucleotides read TGTGCCAGCAGACCGACAGGCACAGATACGCAGTATTTT. It translates to CASRPTGTDTQYF.